This passage covers 30 T cell receptor beta chains from one sample sequenced in a study of blood T cell repertoires in COVID-19. Assay used: immunoSEQ multiplex PCR; TCRdb lists only in-frame clones, some missing. The sample has approximately 200,000 clones; about 86% are singletons. Sequenced: peripheral blood. These receptor sequences come from a man aged 18 to 35 with active or convalescent COVID-19.

This clone was detected once. The J gene is TRBJ2-7, the V gene TRBV19, with no clear D. V lost 5 bases, J lost 6 bases, and 8 bases lay in between. The CDR3 is made up of 11 amino acids. Germline CDR1 is LNHDA and CDR2 is SQIVND (reference sequence). The CDR3 is CASSEAREQYF. CDR3 sequence (DNA): TGTGCCAGTAGTGAGGCCCGCGAGCAGTACTTC.

The chain combines TRBV28 with TRBJ1-2, with 7 positions matching TRBD1. CDR3 length: 13 amino acids. V shed 3 bases and J 4 bases; nucleotides not matched to a gene: 2. Germline CDR1 is MDHEN and CDR2 is SYDVKM. The CDR3 DNA sequence: TGTGCCAGCAGTTTTGACAGGGCCTATGGCTACACCTTC. Translation: CASSFDRAYGYTF.

The chain couples TRBV25-1 to TRBJ2-3; 7 bases match TRBD2. The V gene end was trimmed by 3 bases and the J gene end by 6 bases; junction bases not matched to a gene: 9. The CDR3 sequence is 15 residues long. CDR1 and CDR2 from the germline V gene are MGHDK and SYGVNS. The CDR3 protein is CASSDGPSGRDTQYF. The CDR3 coding sequence is TGTGCCAGCAGTGATGGCCCTAGCGGACGGGATACGCAGTATTTT.

The chain links TRBV7-2 to TRBJ1-4; the D gene is possibly TRBD1 (5 bases). This CDR3 is 14 amino acids long. CDR1 is SGHTA and CDR2 is FQGNSA in the germline V gene. V was shortened by 4 bases and J by 8 bases, with 14 bases between the two germline ends. In nucleotides, the CDR3 is TGTGCCAGCAGCTCCAGTCTGACAGCCGAAAAACTGTTTTTT. It codes for CASSSSLTAEKLFF.

The chain combines TRBV9 with TRBJ1-2; 9 nucleotides match TRBD1. The V and J ends lost 0 bases and 7 bases, in that order; junction bases with no gene match: 1. The CDR3 extends over 13 amino acids. Germline V gene lookup returns CDR1 SGDLS and CDR2 YYNGEE. CDR3 sequence (DNA): TGTGCCAGCAGCGTAGTGGGACAGGGTGGCTACACCTTC. This codes for CASSVVGQGGYTF.

The chain links TRBV9 to TRBJ2-1; TRBD1 might be the D (5 bases). Trimming stripped 3 bases from V and 3 bases from J, with 16 bases between. Germline V gene lookup returns CDR1 SGDLS and CDR2 YYNGEE. This CDR3 has 16 residues. The CDR3 spells CASSADGAAFYNEQFF. CDR3 DNA: TGTGCCAGCAGCGCCGATGGGGCAGCGTTCTACAATGAGCAGTTCTTC.

This clone was seen just once. The J gene is TRBJ2-3, the V gene TRBV11-3, with D uncertain. The CDR3 is made up of 16 amino acids. Looked up from germline, CDR1 is SGHNT and CDR2 is YENEEA. V lost 3 bases to trimming and J lost 1 base, with 14 bases between them. This CDR3 reads CASSLSGASGTDTQYF. The CDR3 DNA follows: TGTGCCAGCAGCTTGTCTGGAGCCTCGGGCACAGATACGCAGTATTTT. Based on the CDR3 plus reference TRBV11-3 and TRBJ2-3, the full variable domain is EAGVVQSPRYKIIEKKQPVAFWCNPISGHNTLYWYLQNLGQGPELLIRYENEEAVDDSQLPKDRFSAERLKGVDSTLKIQPAELGDSAVYLCASSLSGASGTDTQYFGPGTRLTVL.

V is TRBV6-1 and J is TRBJ2-2; possible D gene TRBD1, 5 bases. Germline CDR1 MNHNS, CDR2 SASEGT. The ends were cut back, 3 bases at V and 7 bases at J, with 9 bases in the middle. This CDR3 spans 13 amino acids. The CDR3 loop is CASSEGQHGELFF. The CDR3 region has the DNA TGTGCCAGCAGTGAGGGGCAGCACGGGGAGCTGTTTTTT.

The rearrangement joins TRBV6-5 to TRBJ1-4; a possible D gene is TRBD1 (5 bases). The CDR3 totals 13 residues. The germline CDR1 and CDR2 sequences are MNHEY and SVGAGI. Trimming took off 3 bases at V and 7 bases at J, with 9 bases between the two ends. The CDR3 loop is CASSYQGSEKLFF. The DNA of the CDR3 is TGTGCCAGCAGTTATCAGGGATCTGAAAAACTGTTTTTT.

This chain links TRBV4-2 with TRBJ1-3; 8 bases agree with TRBD1. CDR1 is LGHNA, CDR2 YNFKEQ, per germline. V dropped 5 bases and J dropped 4; count of bases not matched to a gene: 7. This CDR3 is built from 15 residues. The CDR3 is CASSTGQGSGNTIYF. The CDR3 DNA reads TGTGCCAGCAGCACCGGACAGGGATCAGGAAACACCATATATTTT.

The rearrangement links TRBV11-1 to TRBJ2-1; a weak D match, TRBD2 (6 bases). V lost 1 base, J lost 10 bases, and 8 bases lay in between. Per germline, CDR1 SGHAT and CDR2 FQDESV (reference sequence). CDR3 length: 12 amino acids. The CDR3 DNA sequence: TGTGCCAGCAGCTTAGGACTAGGCGAGCAGTTCTTC. It codes for CASSLGLGEQFF.

This chain connects TRBV27 to TRBJ1-5, with 10 positions matching TRBD1. V trimming: 2 bases; J trimming: 4 bases; junction bases outside the gene matches: 2. CDR3 length: 15 amino acids. Germline-derived CDR1 and CDR2 are MNHEY and SMNVEV (reference sequence). This CDR3 reads CASSLDRGPNQPQHF. The DNA for the CDR3 is TGTGCCAGCAGTTTAGACAGGGGGCCAAATCAGCCCCAGCATTTT.

The chain joins TRBV11-2 to TRBJ1-2; a possible D gene is TRBD1 (6 bases). Germline assignment: CDR1 SGHAT and CDR2 FQNNGV. The CDR3 sequence is 15 residues long. V gave up 0 bases and J gave up 8 bases, with 16 bases separating them. CDR3 sequence (DNA): TGTGCCAGCAGCTTAGATCCGGGGGGAACAGGGGGCTACACCTTC. Protein product: CASSLDPGGTGGYTF.

The chain recombines TRBV27 with TRBJ2-3; D is perhaps TRBD1 (7 bases). Germline lookup yields CDR1 MNHEY and CDR2 SMNVEV (reference sequence). The CDR3 runs to 15 residues. Trimming pared 6 bases from V and 0 bases from J, leaving 13 bases between. CDR3 amino acids: CASSRGVVSTDTQYF. In DNA, the CDR3 is TGTGCCAGCAGCAGGGGGGTGGTTAGCACAGATACGCAGTATTTT.

The genes are TRBV30 and TRBJ1-5; the D is unclear. This CDR3 has 13 amino acids. From germline, CDR1 is GTSNPN and CDR2 SVGIG (reference sequence). Trimming cost V 0 bases and J 6 bases, with 9 bases left between them. The CDR3 nucleotides read TGTGCCTGGAGTGTACTTCATGGTCAGCCCCAGCATTTT. It is translated as CAWSVLHGQPQHF.

This chain uses TRBV29-1 with TRBJ2-5; possible D gene TRBD1, 5 bases. V was trimmed by 3 bases and J by 4 bases, leaving 12 bases between them. Germline CDR1 reads SQVTM; CDR2 reads ANQGSEA. The CDR3 length is 13 residues. CDR3 loop: CSVEVGQGETQYF. The CDR3, as DNA: TGCAGCGTTGAGGTCGGGCAGGGAGAGACCCAGTACTTC.

The chain employs TRBV11-3 and TRBJ2-3; 10 bases map to TRBD1. CDR1 and CDR2 from the germline V gene are SGHNT and YENEEA. The CDR3 covers 16 residues. The V segment lost 6 bases and the J segment 4 bases; nucleotides outside the gene matches: 10. The DNA for the CDR3 is TGTGCCAGCAGTACCCGAACCGGGACAGGGGCAGATACGCAGTATTTT. Amino acid sequence: CASSTRTGTGADTQYF. The variable domain in full, completed from reference TRBV11-3 and TRBJ2-3, reads EAGVVQSPRYKIIEKKQPVAFWCNPISGHNTLYWYLQNLGQGPELLIRYENEEAVDDSQLPKDRFSAERLKGVDSTLKIQPAELGDSAVYLCASSTRTGTGADTQYFGPGTRLTVL.

This clone was detected a few times. V usage is TRBV7-9 and J usage is TRBJ2-7; possibly TRBD1 for D (5 bases). Germline lookup yields CDR1 SEHNR and CDR2 FQNEAQ (reference sequence). The CDR3 loop spans 15 amino acids. V lost 2 bases to trimming and J lost 5 bases, with 16 bases between them. The CDR3 sequence: CASSLPAGQGDEQYF. Written as DNA, the CDR3 is TGTGCCAGCAGCTTACCCGCCGGTCAGGGTGACGAGCAGTACTTC.

This rearrangement joins TRBV20-1 to TRBJ2-3, with 12 bases that match TRBD2. This CDR3 region has 15 residues. The trim removed 3 bases at V and 1 base at J, leaving 2 bases unmatched. Per germline, CDR1 DFQATT and CDR2 SNEGSKA (reference sequence). The CDR3 region is CSASPSGRGTDTQYF. The CDR3 DNA sequence: TGCAGTGCTAGTCCTAGCGGGAGGGGCACAGATACGCAGTATTTT.

This sequence joins TRBV2 and TRBJ1-2; 11 bases match TRBD1. Germline CDR1 reads SNHLY; CDR2 reads FYNNEI. J gave up 4 bases and V 4 bases, and 11 bases lay outside the gene matches. The CDR3 is 17 amino acids. CDR3 protein: CASSGPGQGDGLYGYTF. CDR3 DNA sequence: TGTGCCAGCAGTGGCCCGGGACAGGGGGACGGTCTCTATGGCTACACCTTC.

This chain uses TRBV24-1 with TRBJ2-5, with D hard to call. This CDR3 region has 13 residues. Between the trimmed V and J ends, which lost 4 bases and 7 bases, there was a span of 12 bases. Germline V gene lookup returns CDR1 KGHDR and CDR2 SFDVKD. The CDR3 reads CATSDVGIWTQYF. The CDR3 coding sequence is TGTGCCACCAGTGACGTCGGTATTTGGACCCAGTACTTC.

The genes are TRBV6-1 and TRBJ1-2, with D unclear. The CDR3 is 15 amino acids. V lost 1 base to trimming and J lost 4 bases, with 13 bases between them. Germline CDR1 and CDR2: MNHNS and SASEGT. The DNA for the CDR3 is TGTGCCAGCAGTGAAGTGGGCCCGCGGGGCTATGGCTACACCTTC. Translated, it gives CASSEVGPRGYGYTF.

This clone was seen a single time. The V call is TRBV28, the J call TRBJ1-1, with 7 bases identical to TRBD1. The length of the CDR3 is 16 residues. Unmatched junction bases numbered 10, after V lost 6 bases and J lost 0 bases. Germline CDR1 reads MDHEN; CDR2 reads SYDVKM. The CDR3 DNA reads as TGTGCCAGCAGCTATACCAGAGGGGGCGTGAACACTGAAGCTTTCTTT. Translating gives CASSYTRGGVNTEAFF.

The chain has TRBV28 and TRBJ1-3; D possibly corresponds to TRBD1 (5 bases). V dropped 3 bases and J dropped 9 bases, with 18 bases sitting between them. Germline V gives CDR1 MDHEN, CDR2 SYDVKM. This CDR3 region has 15 residues. CDR3 DNA: TGTGCCAGCAGTTTGTCGGACAAGATTAGTAGCACCATATATTTT. It encodes CASSLSDKISSTIYF.

CDR3 nucleotides: TGTGCCAGCAGTCTCACAGGGGGCCGCACTGAAGCTTTCTTT. Translation: CASSLTGGRTEAFF. V usage is TRBV6-5 and J usage is TRBJ1-1, with 9 bases identical to TRBD1. Per germline, CDR1 MNHEY and CDR2 SVGAGI. The CDR3 extends over 14 amino acids. V lost 5 bases to trimming and J lost 4 bases; unmatched junction nucleotides: 5.

This clone showed up just a few times. The chain joins TRBV11-3 to TRBJ1-1, with unresolved D. CDR1 SGHNT and CDR2 YENEEA come from the germline V gene. V gave up 8 bases and J gave up 1 base, with 8 bases separating them. The length of the CDR3 is 12 residues. The CDR3 DNA sequence: TGTGCCAGCGGCTCGGGGAACACTGAAGCTTTCTTT. It yields the protein CASGSGNTEAFF.

The chain has TRBV3-1 (or the pseudogene TRBV3-2) and TRBJ2-7; D gene unclear. V dropped 5 bases and J dropped 3 bases, with 11 bases sitting between them. This CDR3 spans 13 amino acids. Germline V gives CDR1 LGHDT, CDR2 YNNKEL (reference sequence). CDR3 DNA: TGTGCCAGCAGCGATCTACAGTTCTACGAGCAGTACTTC. Its protein product is CASSDLQFYEQYF.

The gene calls are TRBV6-5 and TRBJ2-7, with D uncertain. Per the germline V gene, CDR1 is MNHEY and CDR2 is SVGAGI. This CDR3 is built from 13 residues. Trimming pared 5 bases from V and 2 bases from J, leaving 10 bases between. In DNA form, the CDR3 reads TGTGCCAGCAGTAGGATGACAACCTACGAGCAGTACTTC. As protein: CASSRMTTYEQYF.

The V call is TRBV6-2 or TRBV6-3, the J call TRBJ2-5, with 9 bases lining up with TRBD1. CDR1 MNHEY and CDR2 SVGEGT come from the germline V gene. J gave up 4 bases and V 2 bases, and 8 bases lay outside the gene matches. CDR3 length: 16 residues. The CDR3 sequence: CASSYTAGTGIETQYF. The DNA of the CDR3 is TGTGCCAGCAGTTACACCGCCGGGACAGGGATAGAGACCCAGTACTTC.

V is TRBV10-1 and J is TRBJ2-4; no reliable D call. The length of the CDR3 is 14 residues. V was clipped by 3 bases and J by 12 bases, with 18 bases between them. Germline lookup yields CDR1 WNHNN and CDR2 SYGVQD (reference sequence). The CDR3 DNA reads TGCGCCAGCAGTGATCCAAGACAAGGTCCTTATCAGTACTTC. Residues: CASSDPRQGPYQYF.